Reported below is one T cell receptor beta chain. Its specific antigen is unknown. No clone much larger than this one lies a single base away; base qualities are absent. CD8 naive samples consisted of CD45RO-negative cells that were positively selected for CCR7, yielding a CD45RA+CCR7+ population without TemRA cells. Healthy HIV-negative adults with no recently reported acute infections or vaccinations were included as donors. Every donor was a Caucasian adult residing in Nashville, Tennessee, USA. Blood was collected by leukapheresis, and PBMCs were isolated by Ficoll-Histopaque density gradient centrifugation and then cryopreserved in liquid nitrogen vapor phase. Analytical flow cytometry was used to check the purity and quantity of every magnetically sorted T cell population. Each sorted fraction had its genomic DNA isolated and then quantified by UV absorbance on a Nanodrop 2000c. These data come from a study of shared clonotypes between healthy human individuals (dated by TCRdb to 2020 to 2022). As for the study more broadly: A few men and a couple of women, aged 18 to 49 years, made up the cohort. For each donor, three plates each were used for CD4 naive and CD4 memory, two plates were used for CD8 naive, and one plate was used for CD8 memory. Between about 0.9 and 10 billion PBMCs per donor were obtained by leukapheresis. To estimate repertoire size and how much clonotypes are shared between individuals, the study performed deep sequencing of blood TCR repertoires from a few healthy adults. Different laboratories and diverse techniques were used to prepare libraries and sequence TCR repertoires, to increase sequencing depth and limit assay-specific biases.

Beyond this particular receptor, the publication reports: Because the study included only a small number of donors, the genetic and exposure-history diversity represented was limited. Pairwise subsampling indicated that sequencing depth was expected to affect the degree of clonotype sharing among donors. Naive subsets generally had larger estimated clonotype richness than memory subsets. Incomplete sequencing was indicated by rarefaction of sorted-subset datasets, despite the large sequencing depth. Only blood was sampled, and tissue TCR repertoires likely differ from those in blood. Clonotypes shared by all four sorted-subset donors showed higher generation probabilities than non-shared clonotypes. About 4.5% of naive CD4, 3% to 4% of naive CD8, approximately 2.2% of memory CD4, and approximately 0.39% of memory CD8 clonotypes were shared across four donors.

Using the deep immunoSEQ assay, multiplex PCR amplified TCR CDR3 regions from genomic DNA. Extracted genomic DNA from each cell subset was distributed evenly across all wells of several immunoSEQ 96-well plates, and each plate was treated as a replicate. For sorted subsets, about 220 ng of genomic DNA, equivalent to 30,000 or so T cell genomes, went into each replicate PCR. Purified libraries were quantified with a Qubit 3.0 fluorometer, sized on a Bioanalyzer 2100, and re-quantified with the KAPA Library Quantification kit. Every immunoSEQ 96-well plate was sequenced on a dedicated single-read 150-cycle Illumina NextSeq 550 flow cell. The published analysis was carried out like this. Because only junctional sequences without quality scores were contained in the immunoSEQ output, filtering matching that applied to full-length reads could not be performed. Sequences were annotated with PyIR, a Python wrapper for IgBLAST v1.9, using IMGT germline references to assign V/J genes and CDR3. Reads with weak V/J assignments (E-value above 1e-6), missing CDR3, stop codons, out-of-frame junctions, or ambiguous translated residues were removed. V3J clonotypes were defined by identical inferred V gene, J gene, and CDR3 amino acid sequence. Percentage overlap between repertoires was computed as shared unique clonotypes divided by the size of the smaller repertoire. Three approaches were used to assess repertoire richness: RTK rarefaction, the Chao1 estimator, and Recon v2.1 estimates of unobserved clonotypes. Generation probabilities for all TCRbeta clonotypes obtained by the gDNA method from a few donors were computed using OLGA. This immuneACCESS table, as held by TCRdb, lists in-frame sequences with V and J called but not all clones. Of the missing ones, under half trace to an unresolved V gene in checked studies; the others have no known cause. V and J calls and clone size are given by that table; D and trimming were obtained from the DNA. Within this sample are some 2.1 million clones, with approximately 92% of them counted one time only. Approximately 1.6% of the sample comes from the top ten.

The origin of this receptor is a young man in good health. Some clones in this sample may be carry-over from other donors' samples. Sample: naive CD8+ T cells from PBMCs. What the cell subset or site label conveys for this sample: CD45RA+CCR7+.

This receptor carries the CDR3 CASSHVAGAAGELFF. The DNA is TGTGCCAGCAGCCACGTAGCGGGGGCGGCCGGGGAGCTGTTTTTT. The chain is assembled from TRBV13 and TRBJ2-2; TRBD2 agrees with 9 junctional bases. Taken from cysteine to phenylalanine, the CDR3 has 15 residues. Of all the DNA, just the CDR3 is kept, 45 bases in frame from base 1. Trimmed from V: 5 bases; trimmed from J: 6 bases; junction bases lacking a gene match: 7. According to the germline V gene (reference sequence), CDR1 reads PRHDT and CDR2 reads FYEKMQ.